This T cell receptor (beta chain) was sequenced during a study of beta chain features in type 1 diabetes. Study-level results: Although PCR might favor shorter templates, it would do so equally in patients and controls. Small HLA sub-analyses could not settle whether HLA shapes TCRB rearrangement.

Expressed TCRB transcripts got sequenced, as all isolated RNA was reverse transcribed. The method was immunoSEQ multiplex PCR; TCRdb's version includes in-frame clones alone and lacks a portion of them. Seen here are under 550,000 clones, approximately 10% observed once, and the top ten hold 0.04% to 0.05%. To note about this clone: What it recognizes is unknown.

The source is a woman aged 18-29 years in good health. The specimen sequenced was naive CD4+ T cells from blood.

The CDR3 DNA reads TGTGCCAGCAGCTCCCTCGGACAGGGCGGTCAGCCCCAGCATTTT. Translated: CASSSLGQGGQPQHF. The chain uses TRBV7-2 and TRBJ1-5, with TRBD1 matching over 8 bases. Looked up from germline, CDR1 is SGHTA and CDR2 is FQGNSA. With V trimmed by 4 bases and J by 6 bases, 8 bases remained unmatched. CDR3 length: 15 amino acids.